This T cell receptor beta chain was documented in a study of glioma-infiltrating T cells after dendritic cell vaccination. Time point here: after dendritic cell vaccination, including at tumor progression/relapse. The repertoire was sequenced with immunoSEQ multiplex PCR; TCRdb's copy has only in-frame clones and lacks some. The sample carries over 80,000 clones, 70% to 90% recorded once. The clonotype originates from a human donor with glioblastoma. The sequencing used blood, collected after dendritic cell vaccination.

CDR3 nucleotides: TGTGCCAGCAGCTCCACTAGCGGTCTCTACAATGAGCAGTTCTTC. This gives the protein CASSSTSGLYNEQFF. The chain carries TRBV7-9 and TRBJ2-1; TRBD2 matches at 8 bases. The V gene end was trimmed by 4 bases and the J gene end by 3 bases; junction bases not matched to a gene: 5. Germline V gene sequence: CDR1 SEHNR, CDR2 FQNEAQ (reference sequence). The CDR3 is made up of 15 amino acids.